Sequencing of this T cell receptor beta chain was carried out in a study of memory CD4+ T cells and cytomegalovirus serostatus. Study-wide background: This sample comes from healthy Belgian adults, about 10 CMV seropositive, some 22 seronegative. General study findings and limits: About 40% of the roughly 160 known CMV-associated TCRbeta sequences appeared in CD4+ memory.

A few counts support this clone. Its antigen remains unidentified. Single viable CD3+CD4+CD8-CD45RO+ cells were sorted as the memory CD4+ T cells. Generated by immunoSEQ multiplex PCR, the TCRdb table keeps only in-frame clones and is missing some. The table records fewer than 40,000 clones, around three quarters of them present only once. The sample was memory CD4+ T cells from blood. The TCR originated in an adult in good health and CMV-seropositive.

CDR3 sequence: CASSFDSREWREQFF. Written as DNA, the CDR3 is TGCGCCAGCAGCTTCGACAGCCGGGAGTGGCGTGAGCAGTTCTTC. The chain recombines TRBV5-1 with TRBJ2-1; tentatively, D is TRBD2 (6 bases). This CDR3 has 15 amino acids. Germline V gene lookup returns CDR1 SGHRS and CDR2 YFSETQ. Trimming shortened V by 2 bases and J by 9 bases, and 18 bases separated the two germline ends.